Each of the 16 T cell receptor beta chains below was sequenced from the same sample in a study of response to subunit inactivated influenza vaccine. TCRdb independently ran MiXCR on the RT-PCR reads; one entry per CDR3 protein. The table includes about 480,000 distinct CDR3 sequences, about 25% detected once. The source material was CD4+ T cells sorted from PBMCs, sampled around 5 days after vaccination. The receptor source for this set is a man between 50 and 59 years old who received an inactivated influenza vaccine.

This clonotype was observed a few times. The J gene is TRBJ2-1, the V gene TRBV28, with TRBD2 matching 12 bases. The CDR3 spans 16 residues. Germline CDR1 reads MDHEN; CDR2 reads SYDVKM. V lost 5 bases, J lost 7 bases, and 9 bases stayed unmatched. The CDR3 region is CASSPGGLAGYNEQFF. DNA of the CDR3: TGTGCCAGCAGTCCCGGGGGACTAGCGGGCTATAATGAGCAGTTCTTC.

In the case of this clonotype: One end of the junction is discordant with germline, which a read error may explain. The genes are TRBV15 and TRBJ2-1, with 9 positions matching TRBD2. The V gene's germline CDR1 is LNHNV and CDR2 YYDKDF (reference sequence). The CDR3 has 15 amino acids. CDR3 loop: CSTSRMTSGYNEQFF. CDR3 sequence (DNA): TGTTCCACCAGCAGAATGACTAGCGGTTACAATGAGCAGTTCTTC.

V usage is TRBV5-4 and J usage is TRBJ1-6, with a tentative D call TRBD1 (6 bases). The V end lost 1 base, the J end lost 8 bases, and 10 bases lay between the germline ends. The CDR3 is 14 residues long. CDR1 and CDR2 from the germline V gene are SGHNT and YYREEE (reference sequence). CDR3 sequence: CASSLTGQHSPLHF. The CDR3 coding sequence is TGTGCCAGCAGCTTGACCGGACAGCATTCACCCCTCCACTTT.

This clonotype was counted ten times or more. The chain links TRBV18 to TRBJ2-5, with D uncertain. The CDR3 consists of 13 residues. Germline loops: CDR1 KGHSH, CDR2 LQKENI. With 3 bases removed from V and 4 bases from J, the gap between germline ends came to 9 bases. The CDR3 loop reads CASSPSGRETQYF. The CDR3 DNA sequence: TGTGCCAGCTCACCCTCGGGTAGAGAGACCCAGTACTTC. The complete variable domain, with remaining parts taken from reference TRBV18 and TRBJ2-5, reads NAGVMQNPRHLVRRRGQEARLRCSPMKGHSHVYWYRQLPEEGLKFMVYLQKENIIDESGMPKERFSAEFPKEGPSILRIQQVVRGDSAAYFCASSPSGRETQYFGPGTRLLVL.

This clonotype has only one observation. The chain is built from TRBV7-8 and TRBJ1-3, with D maybe TRBD1 (5 bases). The germline V gene has CDR1 SGHVS and CDR2 FQNEAQ. Between the trimmed V and J ends, which lost 1 base and 8 bases, there was a span of 21 bases. This CDR3 is built from 17 residues. Here the CDR3 reads CASSLGFRGSSLDTIYF. The CDR3 nucleotides read TGTGCCAGCAGCTTAGGTTTCCGGGGGTCGTCTCTAGACACCATATATTTT.

CDR3 sequence reads: CASSLALGPFYEQYF. The CDR3 DNA is TGTGCCAGCAGCTTAGCGTTGGGACCCTTTTACGAGCAGTACTTC. This chain connects TRBV7-2 to TRBJ2-7; D tentatively fits TRBD1 or TRBD2 (5 bases each). Trimming took 0 bases from V and 4 from J, leaving 13 bases between them. The CDR3 totals 15 residues. Germline values: CDR1 SGHTA, CDR2 FQGNSA.

The chain employs TRBV20-1 and TRBJ2-5; 7 bases are shared with TRBD1. This CDR3 contains 16 residues. The V gene end was trimmed by 0 bases and the J gene end by 1 base; junction bases not matched to a gene: 8. Germline CDR1 is DFQATT and CDR2 is SNEGSKA (reference sequence). CDR3 nucleotides: TGCAGTGCTAGAGATTTGTTTCAGGGGGTCCAAGAGACCCAGTACTTC. It specifies CSARDLFQGVQETQYF.

The rearrangement uses TRBV20-1 and TRBJ1-1; tentative D call: TRBD1 (6 bases). In germline, CDR1 is DFQATT, CDR2 SNEGSKA (reference sequence). The length of the CDR3 is 16 residues. Deletions cut 1 base from V and 1 base from J, with 16 bases between. In nucleotides, the CDR3 is TGCAGTGCTAGAGTTCAGGGGTCCTCCGGGAACACTGAAGCTTTCTTT. It yields the protein CSARVQGSSGNTEAFF.

This clonotype appeared many times. The rearrangement links TRBV7-3 to TRBJ2-7, with 8 positions matching TRBD2. In germline, CDR1 is SGHTA, CDR2 FQGTGA. The V and J ends lost 5 bases and 2 bases, in that order; junction bases with no gene match: 5. CDR3 size: 14 residues. CDR3 DNA: TGTGCCAGCAGCCCGACCGGGGGGGCCTACGAGCAGTACTTC. Translation gives CASSPTGGAYEQYF.

The chain has TRBV12-3 or TRBV12-4 and TRBJ1-4; D unclear. The CDR3 length is 12 residues. V lost 7 bases and J 3 bases, leaving 6 bases between the germline ends. Here the CDR3 reads CASTRPNEKLFF. For the CDR3, the DNA is TGTGCCAGCACCCGCCCTAATGAAAAACTGTTTTTT.

This clonotype was seen more than once but under ten times. This chain connects TRBV6-2 or TRBV6-3 to TRBJ2-3; 11 nucleotides align to TRBD2. This CDR3 has 17 residues. Germline CDR1 MNHEY, CDR2 SVGEGT. Trimming removed 0 bases from V and 5 bases from J; junction bases left unmatched: 7. The CDR3 region is CASSYSNSLAGGDTQYF. CDR3 DNA: TGTGCCAGCAGTTACTCGAATTCCCTAGCGGGGGGAGATACGCAGTATTTT.

The V and J genes are TRBV20-1 and TRBJ2-4; TRBD2 matches at 7 bases. Germline CDR1 and CDR2: DFQATT and SNEGSKA (reference sequence). The CDR3 has 14 residues. The junction had 5 bases not matched to a gene; V was cut back by 1 base and J by 5 bases. The CDR3: CSARGWLAENIQYF. As DNA, the CDR3 is TGCAGTGCTAGAGGTTGGCTAGCGGAAAACATTCAGTACTTC.

Only a few counts were recorded for this clonotype. V gene TRBV28 combines with J gene TRBJ2-7, with 8 bases that match TRBD2. Germline-derived CDR1 and CDR2 are MDHEN and SYDVKM. The junction had 7 bases not matched to a gene; V was cut back by 4 bases and J by 2 bases. The CDR3 is 15 amino acids. CDR3 nucleotides: TGTGCCAGCAGTTCCCCAGCGGGAGACCCCTACGAGCAGTACTTC. Translating it yields CASSSPAGDPYEQYF.

The chain links TRBV12-3 or TRBV12-4 to TRBJ2-7; 7 nucleotides align to TRBD2. Losses at the gene ends were 4 bases for V and 7 bases for J; bases not matched to a gene: 10. The CDR3 spans 14 residues. The CDR3 coding sequence is TGTGCCAGCAGTTATGGCGGGAGTGGGTTGGAGCAGTACTTC. It yields the protein CASSYGGSGLEQYF.

The V and J genes are TRBV28 and TRBJ2-3, with TRBD2 identical over 12 bases. V dropped 3 bases and J dropped 2; count of bases not matched to a gene: 12. The CDR3 spans 19 residues. The germline V gene encodes CDR1 MDHEN and CDR2 SYDVKM. CDR3 bases: TGTGCCAGCAGTTTCTCCTTCATCGGACTAGCGGGACTCACAGATACGCAGTATTTT. The encoded protein is CASSFSFIGLAGLTDTQYF.

The chain is built from TRBV6-1 and TRBJ2-7; 10 nucleotides match TRBD2. There are 14 residues in the CDR3. The V gene's germline CDR1 is MNHNS and CDR2 SASEGT. Trimming took 8 bases from V and 2 from J; bases not matched to a gene: 6. CDR3: CASRPGLAAYEQYF. The CDR3 coding sequence is TGTGCCAGCCGACCTGGACTAGCGGCCTACGAGCAGTACTTC.